A single sample gave rise to the 15 T cell receptor beta chains below, sequenced in a study of post-analysis software for immune sequencing data (dated by TCRdb to 2015 to 2017). Here is what the overall study found, with its caveats: Patients showed significantly higher frequencies than controls for a handful of TRBV segments, among them TRBV5-6, TRBV5-1 and TRBV20-1.

Their antigen targets remain unknown. Libraries were constructed by PCR. The instrument was an Illumina HiSeq 2500. To reduce PCR and sequencing biases, unique molecular identifiers were built into the TCR beta cDNA libraries. The public reads were reprocessed in TCRdb via fastp at Q25 and MiXCR, keeping in-frame beta chains. Identical CDR3 proteins give one entry, which carries the most common genes and DNA. Recorded for this sample are about 540,000 distinct CDR3 sequences; about a third of them occurred a single time. Clones ranked in the top ten supply 4.5% to 7.5% of the sample. The sample was blood. Receptors originate from a girl aged 2 to 17 with multiple sclerosis.

This chain connects TRBV3-1 to TRBJ1-2, with 9 bases fitting TRBD1. The CDR3 contains 16 residues. The trim removed 3 bases at V and 4 bases at J, leaving 9 bases unmatched. CDR1 is LGHDT, CDR2 YNNKEL, per germline (reference sequence). CDR3 nucleotides: TGTGCCAGCAGCCACCCGGGACAGGGCCGAACCTATGGCTACACCTTC. This encodes CASSHPGQGRTYGYTF.

The chain employs TRBV29-1 and TRBJ1-2; D is perhaps TRBD1 (6 bases). Germline lookup yields CDR1 SQVTM and CDR2 ANQGSEA. The CDR3 is made up of 12 amino acids. V lost 6 bases to trimming and J lost 3 bases, with 11 bases between them. CDR3 sequence reads: CSVLGQHYGYTF. CDR3 nucleotide sequence: TGCAGCGTCCTCGGACAGCACTATGGCTACACCTTC.

The genes are TRBV20-1 and TRBJ2-3; tentatively, D is TRBD1 (6 bases). Trimming pared 3 bases from V and 2 bases from J, leaving 9 bases between. Germline CDR1 and CDR2: DFQATT and SNEGSKA (reference sequence). This CDR3 contains 13 residues. The CDR3 here is CSASPGATDTQYF. The CDR3 region has the DNA TGCAGTGCTAGTCCAGGGGCCACAGATACGCAGTATTTT.

This clonotype has a handful of counts. The CDR3 DNA reads as TGTGCCAGCAGCTTAGGGACGGGGGGCGGAGATACGCAGTATTTT. Translation: CASSLGTGGGDTQYF. The chain uses TRBV7-2 and TRBJ2-3, with D possibly TRBD2 on 7 matching bases. Per the germline V gene, CDR1 is SGHTA and CDR2 is FQGNSA. V shed 1 base and J shed 5 bases, with 13 bases lying between them. CDR3 size: 15 residues. Based on the CDR3 plus reference TRBV7-2 and TRBJ2-3, the full variable domain is GAGVSQSPSNKVTEKGKDVELRCDPISGHTALYWYRQSLGQGLEFLIYFQGNSAPDKSGLPSDRFSAERTGGSVSTLTIQRTQQEDSAVYLCASSLGTGGGDTQYFGPGTRLTVL.

V usage is TRBV7-9 and J usage is TRBJ2-3; D unclear. The length of the CDR3 is 11 residues. Germline V lookup: CDR1 SEHNR, CDR2 FQNEAQ (reference sequence). The V end was cut by 3 bases, the J end by 7 bases, with 5 bases between. CDR3 bases: TGTGCCAGCAGCTTCGATAATACGCAGTATTTT. Protein: CASSFDNTQYF.

This rearrangement joins TRBV27 to TRBJ1-6, with D possibly matching TRBD1 (5 bases). V lost 4 bases, J lost 4 bases, and 8 bases lay in between. CDR3 length: 14 residues. CDR1 and CDR2 from the germline V gene are MNHEY and SMNVEV (reference sequence). This chain's CDR3 is CASSSHRYNSPLHF. In DNA form, the CDR3 reads TGTGCCAGCAGTTCCCACAGGTATAATTCACCCCTCCACTTT.

The rearrangement links TRBV19 to TRBJ2-2; D is possibly TRBD1 (6 bases). Looked up from germline, CDR1 is LNHDA and CDR2 is SQIVND (reference sequence). The length of the CDR3 is 14 residues. Between the trimmed V and J ends, which lost 6 bases and 6 bases, there was a span of 14 bases. The CDR3 spells CASRSYRVPGELFF. In nucleotides, the CDR3 is TGTGCCAGTAGGAGTTACAGGGTTCCCGGGGAGCTGTTTTTT.

The chain has TRBV6-2 or TRBV6-3 and TRBJ2-5, with TRBD2 as a possible D gene (5 bases). The CDR3 contains 16 residues. The V gene lost 3 bases and the J gene lost 5 bases, with 19 bases spanning the gap. Germline V gene sequence: CDR1 MNHEY, CDR2 SVGEGT. For the CDR3, the DNA is TGTGCCAGCAGTTATCCCGAGGGCATCAAACGGGAGACCCAGTACTTC. It encodes CASSYPEGIKRETQYF.

This clonotype occurred once. The chain couples TRBV7-9 to TRBJ1-2, with unresolved D. The CDR3 runs 12 residues. Trimming took off 3 bases at V and 7 bases at J, with 9 bases between the two ends. CDR1 and CDR2 from the germline V gene are SEHNR and FQNEAQ (reference sequence). The CDR3 DNA is TGTGCCAGCAGCTTCCTAAGTAGTGGCTACACCTTC. Protein sequence: CASSFLSSGYTF.

This clonotype came up a few times. The chain links TRBV7-2 to TRBJ1-2, with TRBD1 identical over 8 bases. Looked up from germline, CDR1 is SGHTA and CDR2 is FQGNSA. Trimming at V came to 4 bases and at J to 7 bases, leaving 5 bases not matched to a gene. This CDR3 spans 13 amino acids. The CDR3 loop reads CASSSGQGLGYTF. As DNA, the CDR3 is TGTGCCAGCAGCTCTGGACAGGGTCTTGGCTACACCTTC.

The chain's CDR3 is CASSSPGQTNQPQHF. CDR3 in DNA: TGCGCCAGCAGCTCCCCGGGACAGACAAATCAGCCCCAGCATTTT. The gene calls are TRBV4-1 and TRBJ1-5; TRBD1 matches 7 bases. There are 15 residues in the CDR3. Germline lookup yields CDR1 MGHRA and CDR2 YSYEKL. The junction had 8 bases not matched to a gene; V was cut back by 5 bases and J by 4 bases.

This clonotype came up a few times. The chain has TRBV13 and TRBJ2-5; 8 bases are a match to TRBD1. Germline CDR1 PRHDT, CDR2 FYEKMQ (reference sequence). CDR3 size: 14 residues. Unmatched junction bases numbered 3, after V lost 2 bases and J lost 4 bases. The CDR3 spells CASSLTGGTETQYF. DNA for the CDR3: TGTGCCAGCAGCTTAACAGGGGGTACAGAGACCCAGTACTTC.

V usage is TRBV20-1 and J usage is TRBJ2-3; no definite D call. V shed 5 bases and J shed 0 bases, with 12 bases lying between them. Germline CDR1 is DFQATT and CDR2 is SNEGSKA (reference sequence). The CDR3 covers 14 residues. The CDR3 DNA reads TGCAGTGCTTCAACATCCGGTAGCACAGATACGCAGTATTTT. As protein: CSASTSGSTDTQYF.

V usage is TRBV7-2 and J usage is TRBJ1-2; D is undetermined. The length of the CDR3 is 13 residues. CDR1 is SGHTA and CDR2 is FQGNSA in the germline V gene. The V gene lost 1 base and the J gene lost 7 bases, with 10 bases spanning the gap. Written as DNA, the CDR3 is TGTGCCAGCAGCTTAGATCGGGATGGTGGCTACACCTTC. It specifies CASSLDRDGGYTF.

The chain recombines TRBV5-1 with TRBJ1-1; TRBD1 matches 8 bases. The CDR3 runs to 15 residues. CDR1 and CDR2 (germline): SGHRS, YFSETQ. The junction had 7 bases not matched to a gene; V was cut back by 6 bases and J by 0 bases. The CDR3 sequence: CASNPGGLLNTEAFF. CDR3 DNA sequence: TGCGCCAGCAACCCAGGGGGCCTCCTGAACACTGAAGCTTTCTTT.